These 9 T cell receptor beta chains share one sample of origin, sequenced in a study of shared clonotypes between healthy human individuals. The repertoire was sequenced with immunoSEQ multiplex PCR; TCRdb's copy has only in-frame clones and lacks some. The sample holds more than 500,000 clones; 95% to 96% are singletons and the top ten take under 0.065%. Sequencing was carried out using naive CD4+ T cells sorted from blood. Subset defined: CD45RA+ positively selected. All receptors come from a woman in her twenties or thirties in good health.

This chain links TRBV4-1 with TRBJ2-2; 13 positions match TRBD2. Germline trimming cut 4 bases from V and 7 bases from J; bases unmatched to any gene: 24. The CDR3 covers 22 residues. CDR1 is MGHRA and CDR2 is YSYEKL in the germline V gene. CDR3 amino acids: CASSRSPPDRTSGRGVHGELFF. The CDR3 DNA follows: TGCGCCAGCAGCCGATCCCCCCCGGACAGGACTAGCGGGAGAGGGGTTCACGGGGAGCTGTTTTTT.

This clone was counted a single time. The V and J genes are TRBV19 and TRBJ2-2; 11 nucleotides agree with TRBD2. CDR1 is LNHDA and CDR2 is SQIVND in the germline V gene (reference sequence). The CDR3 runs to 16 residues. The J segment lost 5 bases and the V segment lost 6 bases, leaving 8 bases of the junction unmatched. This CDR3 reads CASRVVAGGRTGELFF. The DNA of the CDR3 is TGTGCCAGTAGAGTTGTAGCGGGAGGGAGGACCGGGGAGCTGTTTTTT. The full variable domain, completed using reference TRBV19 and TRBJ2-2, is DGGITQSPKYLFRKEGQNVTLSCEQNLNHDAMYWYRQDPGQGLRLIYYSQIVNDFQKGDIAEGYSVSREKKESFPLTVTSAQKNPTAFYLCASRVVAGGRTGELFFGEGSRLTVL.

The V call is TRBV7-3, the J call TRBJ2-1; 8 nucleotides agree with TRBD2. From germline, CDR1 is SGHTA and CDR2 FQGTGA. The CDR3 length is 17 residues. Trimming cost V 5 bases and J 5 bases; bases outside gene matches: 14. This CDR3 is CASSRNRREGRNNEQFF. CDR3 DNA: TGTGCCAGCAGCCGAAATCGACGGGAGGGCCGGAACAATGAGCAGTTCTTC.

A few counts support this clone. The V call is TRBV18, the J call TRBJ1-4, with D unresolved. The CDR3 contains 15 residues. V was clipped by 2 bases and J by 0 bases, with 7 bases between them. Germline lookup yields CDR1 KGHSH and CDR2 LQKENI. The CDR3 region is CASSPILSTNEKLFF. The CDR3 DNA sequence: TGTGCCAGCTCACCAATCCTGTCAACTAATGAAAAACTGTTTTTT.

V is TRBV30 and J is TRBJ2-5, with 9 bases aligning to TRBD1. V dropped 3 bases and J dropped 1; count of bases not matched to a gene: 9. This CDR3 has 16 amino acids. Germline loops: CDR1 GTSNPN, CDR2 SVGIG (reference sequence). CDR3: CAWRGRETGGQETQYF. CDR3 nucleotide sequence: TGTGCCTGGAGGGGGAGAGAGACAGGGGGCCAAGAGACCCAGTACTTC.

The chain is built from TRBV6-5 and TRBJ2-2; TRBD2 might be the D (5 bases). With 2 bases removed from V and 5 bases from J, the gap between germline ends came to 9 bases. The CDR3 covers 14 residues. Germline-derived CDR1 and CDR2 are MNHEY and SVGAGI. The CDR3 region has the DNA TGTGCCAGCAGTTACCGGGGTCGGACCGGGGAGCTGTTTTTT. Its translation is CASSYRGRTGELFF.

The genes are TRBV28 and TRBJ1-2; 7 bases line up with TRBD1. This CDR3 has 14 amino acids. V dropped 5 bases and J dropped 8; count of bases not matched to a gene: 11. Germline values: CDR1 MDHEN, CDR2 SYDVKM. The CDR3 bases are TGTGCCAGCAGTCCCCCGGAACAGGGGAGAGGCTACACCTTC. Translation: CASSPPEQGRGYTF.

The V call is TRBV28, the J call TRBJ1-5; 8 bases are a match to TRBD1. CDR1 and CDR2 (germline): MDHEN, SYDVKM. Trimming removed 5 bases from V and 6 bases from J; junction bases left unmatched: 9. This CDR3 has 15 residues. Here the CDR3 reads CASSAGQDIGQPQHF. For the CDR3, the DNA is TGTGCCAGCAGTGCGGGACAGGACATCGGTCAGCCCCAGCATTTT.

The chain couples TRBV14 to TRBJ1-6; 8 nucleotides agree with TRBD1. Germline CDR1 SGHDN, CDR2 FVKESK. The V segment lost 5 bases and the J segment 5 bases; nucleotides outside the gene matches: 5. CDR3 length: 15 residues. This CDR3 is CASSRTGLNNSPLHF. As DNA, the CDR3 is TGTGCCAGCAGCAGGACAGGGCTGAATAATTCACCCCTCCACTTT.